This T cell receptor beta chain was recovered during a study of T cells after yellow fever vaccination. Generation of TCR cDNA used 5'RACE template switching (which added a universal primer site and UMIs). TCRdb analysed the 5' RACE reads with MiXCR anew, one entry per CDR3 protein. This repertoire shows approximately 580,000 distinct CDR3 sequences, approximately 16% found once; its top ten account for around a sixth. There are many counts of this clonotype. The CDR3 is 14 amino acids. V was shortened by 8 bases and J by 1 base, with 13 bases between the two germline ends. This TCR derives from a man aged 18 to 29 who received the YFV17D yellow fever vaccine. The gene calls are TRBV12-3 or TRBV12-4 and TRBJ2-3, with a possible D match to TRBD2 (5 bases). The source was PBMCs, collected 5 days after the first yellow fever vaccination. The CDR3 reads CASSPSGGTDTQYF. Written as DNA, the CDR3 is TGTGCCAGCTCACCATCCGGGGGCACAGATACGCAGTATTTT.